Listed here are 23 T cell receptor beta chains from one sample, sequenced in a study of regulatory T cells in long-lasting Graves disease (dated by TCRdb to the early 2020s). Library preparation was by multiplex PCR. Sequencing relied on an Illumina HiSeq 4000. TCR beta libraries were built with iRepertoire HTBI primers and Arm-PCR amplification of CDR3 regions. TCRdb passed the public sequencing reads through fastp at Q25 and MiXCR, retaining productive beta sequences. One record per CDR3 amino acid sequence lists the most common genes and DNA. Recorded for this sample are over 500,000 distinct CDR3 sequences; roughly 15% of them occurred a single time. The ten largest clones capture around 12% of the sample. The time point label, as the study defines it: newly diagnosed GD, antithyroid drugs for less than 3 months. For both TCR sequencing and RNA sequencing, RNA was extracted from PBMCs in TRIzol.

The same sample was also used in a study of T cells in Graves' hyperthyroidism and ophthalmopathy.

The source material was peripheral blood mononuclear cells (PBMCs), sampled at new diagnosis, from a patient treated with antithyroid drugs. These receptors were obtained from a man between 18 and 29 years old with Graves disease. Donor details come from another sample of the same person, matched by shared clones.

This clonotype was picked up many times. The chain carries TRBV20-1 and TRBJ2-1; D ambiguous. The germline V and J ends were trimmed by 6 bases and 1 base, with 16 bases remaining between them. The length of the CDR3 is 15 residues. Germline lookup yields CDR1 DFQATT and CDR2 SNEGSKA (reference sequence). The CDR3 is CSARYVADSYNEQFF. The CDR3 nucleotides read TGCAGTGCCCGGTATGTGGCGGATTCCTACAATGAGCAGTTCTTC.

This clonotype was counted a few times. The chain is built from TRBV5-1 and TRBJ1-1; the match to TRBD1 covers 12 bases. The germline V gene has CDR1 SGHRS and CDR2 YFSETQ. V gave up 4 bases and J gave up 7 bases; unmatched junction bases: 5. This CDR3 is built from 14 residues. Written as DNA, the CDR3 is TGCGCCAGCAGCGGGGGACAGGGGGCTGGTGAAGCTTTCTTT. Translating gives CASSGGQGAGEAFF.

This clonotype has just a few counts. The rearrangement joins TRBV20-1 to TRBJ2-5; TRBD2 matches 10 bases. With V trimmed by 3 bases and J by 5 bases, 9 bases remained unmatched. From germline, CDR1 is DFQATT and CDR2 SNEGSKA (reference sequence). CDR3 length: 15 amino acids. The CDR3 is CSASLAGATAETQYF. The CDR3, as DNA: TGCAGTGCTAGCCTAGCGGGAGCCACGGCGGAGACCCAGTACTTC.

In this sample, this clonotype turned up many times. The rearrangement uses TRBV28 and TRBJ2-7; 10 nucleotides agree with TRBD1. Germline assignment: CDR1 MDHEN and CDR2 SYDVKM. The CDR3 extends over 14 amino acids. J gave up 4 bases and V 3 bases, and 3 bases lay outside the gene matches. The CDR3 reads CASSLMGQGYEQYF. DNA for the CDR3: TGTGCCAGCAGTTTGATGGGACAGGGGTACGAGCAGTACTTC.

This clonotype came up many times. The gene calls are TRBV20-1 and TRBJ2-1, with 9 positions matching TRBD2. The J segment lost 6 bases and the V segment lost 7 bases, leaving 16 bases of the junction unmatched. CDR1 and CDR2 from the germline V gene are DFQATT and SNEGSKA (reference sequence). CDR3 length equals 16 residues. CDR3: CSVGPAGGWYGNEQFF. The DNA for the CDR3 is TGCAGTGTCGGTCCAGCGGGAGGATGGTATGGCAATGAGCAGTTCTTC.

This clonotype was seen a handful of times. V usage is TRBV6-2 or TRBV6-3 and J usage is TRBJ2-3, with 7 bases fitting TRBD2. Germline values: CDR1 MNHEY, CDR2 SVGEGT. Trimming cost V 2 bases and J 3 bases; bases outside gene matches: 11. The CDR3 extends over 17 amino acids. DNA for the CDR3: TGTGCCAGCAGTTACGGAGCAGCGGGACGTTTAACAGATACGCAGTATTTT. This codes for CASSYGAAGRLTDTQYF.

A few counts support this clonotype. CDR3 in amino acids: CASSPPGHQYNEQFF. In DNA form, the CDR3 reads TGTGCCAGCAGCCCACCGGGACACCAATACAATGAGCAGTTCTTC. V gene TRBV7-9 combines with J gene TRBJ2-1, with a weak D call TRBD1 (6 bases). The CDR3 spans 15 residues. Germline CDR1 is SEHNR and CDR2 is FQNEAQ (reference sequence). Deletions cut 5 bases from V and 4 bases from J, with 15 bases between.

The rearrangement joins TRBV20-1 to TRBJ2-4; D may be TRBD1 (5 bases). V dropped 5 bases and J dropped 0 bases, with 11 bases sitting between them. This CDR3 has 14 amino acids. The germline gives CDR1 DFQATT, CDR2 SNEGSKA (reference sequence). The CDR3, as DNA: TGCAGTGCTCTGACAGCACTAGCCAAAAACATTCAGTACTTC. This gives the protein CSALTALAKNIQYF.

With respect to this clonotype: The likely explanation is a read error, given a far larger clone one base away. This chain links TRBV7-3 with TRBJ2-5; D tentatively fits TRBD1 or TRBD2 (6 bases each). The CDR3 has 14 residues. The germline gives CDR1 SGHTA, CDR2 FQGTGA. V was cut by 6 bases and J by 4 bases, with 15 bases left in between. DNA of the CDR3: TGTGCCAGCAGTTTTAGAGGGGGGCTAGAGACCCAGTACTTC. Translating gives CASSFRGGLETQYF.

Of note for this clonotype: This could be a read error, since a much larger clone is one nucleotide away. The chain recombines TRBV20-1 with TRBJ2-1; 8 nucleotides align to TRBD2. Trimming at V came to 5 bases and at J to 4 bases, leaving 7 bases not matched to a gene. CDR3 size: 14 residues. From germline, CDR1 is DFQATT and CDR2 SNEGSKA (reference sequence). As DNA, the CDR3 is TGCAGTGCTGAACAACTAGCGGTGTACAATGAGCAGTTCTTC. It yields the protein CSAEQLAVYNEQFF.

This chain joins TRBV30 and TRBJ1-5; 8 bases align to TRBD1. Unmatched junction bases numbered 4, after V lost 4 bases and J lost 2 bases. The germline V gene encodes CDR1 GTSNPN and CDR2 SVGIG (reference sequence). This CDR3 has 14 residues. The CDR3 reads CAWNPGQGNQPQHF. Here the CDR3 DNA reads TGTGCCTGGAATCCGGGACAGGGCAATCAGCCCCAGCATTTT.

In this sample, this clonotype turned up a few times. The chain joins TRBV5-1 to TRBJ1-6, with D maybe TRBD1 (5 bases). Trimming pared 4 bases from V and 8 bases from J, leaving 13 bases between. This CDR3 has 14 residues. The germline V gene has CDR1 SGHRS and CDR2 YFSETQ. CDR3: CASSMEGRDSPLHF. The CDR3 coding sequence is TGCGCCAGCAGCATGGAGGGCAGGGATTCACCCCTCCACTTT.

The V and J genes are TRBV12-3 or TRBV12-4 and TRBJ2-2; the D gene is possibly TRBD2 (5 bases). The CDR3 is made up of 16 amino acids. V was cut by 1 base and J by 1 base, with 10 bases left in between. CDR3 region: CASSLGASRNTGELFF. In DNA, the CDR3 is TGTGCCAGCAGTTTAGGGGCTAGCAGGAACACCGGGGAGCTGTTTTTT.

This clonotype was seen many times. The CDR3 region has the DNA TGTGCCAGCAGTTACAGCGAGGAGGAGGGCTACGAGCAGTACTTC. Its translation: CASSYSEEEGYEQYF. The V call is TRBV6-5, the J call TRBJ2-7, with D tentatively TRBD2 (6 bases). Trimming pared 2 bases from V and 3 bases from J, leaving 14 bases between. This CDR3 is built from 15 residues. The germline gives CDR1 MNHEY, CDR2 SVGAGI.

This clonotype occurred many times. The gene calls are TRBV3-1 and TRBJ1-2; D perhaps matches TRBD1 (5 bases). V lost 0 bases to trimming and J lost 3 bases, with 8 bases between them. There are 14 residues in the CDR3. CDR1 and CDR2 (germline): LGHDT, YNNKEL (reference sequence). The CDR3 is CASSQDEGYYGYTF. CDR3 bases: TGTGCCAGCAGCCAAGACGAGGGGTACTATGGCTACACCTTC. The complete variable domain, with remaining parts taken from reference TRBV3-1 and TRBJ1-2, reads DTAVSQTPKYLVTQMGNDKSIKCEQNLGHDTMYWYKQDSKKFLKIMFSYNNKELIINETVPNRFSPKSPDKAHLNLHINSLELGDSAVYFCASSQDEGYYGYTFGSGTRLTVV.

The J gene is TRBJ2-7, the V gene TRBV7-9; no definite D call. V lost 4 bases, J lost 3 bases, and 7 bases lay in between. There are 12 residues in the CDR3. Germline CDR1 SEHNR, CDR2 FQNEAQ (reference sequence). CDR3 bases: TGTGCCAGCAGCTCAAAAGTCTACGAGCAGTACTTC. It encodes CASSSKVYEQYF.

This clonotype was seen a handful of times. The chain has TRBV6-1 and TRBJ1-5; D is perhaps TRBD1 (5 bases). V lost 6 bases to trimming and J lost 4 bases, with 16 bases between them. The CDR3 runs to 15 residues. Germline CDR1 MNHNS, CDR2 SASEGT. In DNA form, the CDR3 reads TGTGCCAGCAGCATGGGGGTCGCCGAGAATCAGCCCCAGCATTTT. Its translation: CASSMGVAENQPQHF.

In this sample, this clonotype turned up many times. The CDR3 DNA reads TGTGCCAGCAGCACCCGAACAGGGGAGTCCTACGAGCAGTACTTC. As protein: CASSTRTGESYEQYF. This sequence joins TRBV7-3 and TRBJ2-7; TRBD1 matches at 7 bases. Germline assignment: CDR1 SGHTA and CDR2 FQGTGA. Trimming took 5 bases from V and 1 from J; bases not matched to a gene: 8. The length of the CDR3 is 15 residues.

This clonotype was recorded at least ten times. The CDR3 sequence is CATSDPGARGSDTQYF. In DNA form, the CDR3 reads TGTGCCACCAGTGATCCTGGGGCGAGGGGGTCAGATACGCAGTATTTT. The rearrangement links TRBV24-1 to TRBJ2-3, with D maybe TRBD1 (6 bases). V shed 3 bases and J shed 4 bases, with 16 bases lying between them. The CDR3 has 16 residues. The germline gives CDR1 KGHDR, CDR2 SFDVKD.

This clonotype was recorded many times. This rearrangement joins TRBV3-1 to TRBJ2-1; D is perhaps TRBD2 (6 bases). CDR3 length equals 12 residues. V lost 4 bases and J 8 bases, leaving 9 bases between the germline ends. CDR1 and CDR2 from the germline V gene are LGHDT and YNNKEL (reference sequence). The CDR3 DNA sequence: TGTGCCAGCAGCCTCATAGCGGATGAGCAGTTCTTC. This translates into CASSLIADEQFF.

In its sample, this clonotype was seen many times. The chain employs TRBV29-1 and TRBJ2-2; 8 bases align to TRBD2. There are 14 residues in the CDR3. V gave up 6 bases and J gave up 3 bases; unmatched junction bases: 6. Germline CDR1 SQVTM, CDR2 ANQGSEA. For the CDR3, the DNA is TGCAGCGTCATAGCGGGATCGGACACCGGGGAGCTGTTTTTT. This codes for CSVIAGSDTGELFF.

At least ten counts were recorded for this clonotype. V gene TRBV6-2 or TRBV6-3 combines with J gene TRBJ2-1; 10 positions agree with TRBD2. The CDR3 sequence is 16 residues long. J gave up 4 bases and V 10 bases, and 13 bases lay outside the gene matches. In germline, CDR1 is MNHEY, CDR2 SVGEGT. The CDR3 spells CATQIPGTSVYNEQFF. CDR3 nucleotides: TGTGCCACACAAATTCCCGGGACTAGCGTATACAATGAGCAGTTCTTC.

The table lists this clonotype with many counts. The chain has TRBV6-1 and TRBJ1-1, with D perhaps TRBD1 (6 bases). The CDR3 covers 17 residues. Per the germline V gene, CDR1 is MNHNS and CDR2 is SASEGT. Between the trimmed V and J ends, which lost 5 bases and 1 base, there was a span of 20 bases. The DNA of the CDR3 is TGTGCCAGCAGTCCCTCCCTATTCCGGGACAAGAACACTGAAGCTTTCTTT. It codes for CASSPSLFRDKNTEAFF.